These 28 T cell receptor beta chains came from one sample sequenced in a study of T cell repertoires in cytomegalovirus infection. MiXCR, applied by TCRdb to the reads, yields one record per CDR3 protein. The sample has approximately 150,000 distinct CDR3 sequences, roughly 21% seen once. These receptors' antigens are unknown. The sequencing here drew on CD8+ T cells from cultured PBMCs, taken from culture after CMV antigen stimulation. These receptors all come from a human donor in good health (CMV status not recorded). Some clones in this sample may be carry-over from other donors' samples.

The sample holds many counts of this clonotype. The chain couples TRBV3-1 to TRBJ2-7; TRBD1 matches at 10 bases. CDR3 length: 14 amino acids. Germline V gene lookup returns CDR1 LGHDT and CDR2 YNNKEL (reference sequence). With V trimmed by 4 bases and J by 2 bases, 2 bases remained unmatched. The CDR3 nucleotides are TGTGCCAGCAGCCTGGGACAGGGGACCTACGAGCAGTACTTC. Protein: CASSLGQGTYEQYF.

The chain employs TRBV29-1 and TRBJ1-1; D uncertain. V lost 7 bases and J lost 8, with 8 bases in between. CDR1 SQVTM and CDR2 ANQGSEA come from the germline V gene. The CDR3 has 9 amino acids. The CDR3 DNA is TGCAGCGACCACAGCGAAGCTTTCTTT. Amino acids: CSDHSEAFF.

This clonotype was observed a few times. This chain joins TRBV7-2 and TRBJ2-7; a possible D gene is TRBD2 (6 bases). The CDR3 runs 14 residues. V was shortened by 4 bases and J by 1 base, with 11 bases between the two germline ends. Germline lookup yields CDR1 SGHTA and CDR2 FQGNSA. This CDR3 is CASSSPGGSYEQYF. CDR3 coding DNA: TGTGCCAGCAGCTCTCCCGGGGGTTCCTACGAGCAGTACTTC.

The gene calls are TRBV29-1 and TRBJ2-2, with no clear D. This CDR3 is built from 13 residues. Germline loops: CDR1 SQVTM, CDR2 ANQGSEA. The V gene lost 4 bases and the J gene lost 7 bases, with 13 bases spanning the gap. This chain's CDR3 is CSVGARPSGELFF. The CDR3 nucleotides are TGCAGCGTTGGGGCCCGTCCTAGCGGGGAGCTGTTTTTT.

This rearrangement joins TRBV12-3 or TRBV12-4 to TRBJ1-3; D is uncertain. V lost 3 bases to trimming and J lost 4 bases, with 10 bases between them. This CDR3 comprises 14 residues. The CDR3 protein is CASSFDPGGNTIYF. The CDR3 bases are TGTGCCAGCAGTTTTGACCCCGGGGGAAACACCATATATTTT.

This clonotype was seen ten or more times. The J gene is TRBJ1-1, the V gene TRBV4-3, with a weak D call TRBD1 (5 bases). Trimming cost V 0 bases and J 8 bases, with 7 bases left between them. CDR3 length: 12 amino acids. Germline CDR1 is LGHNA and CDR2 is YSLEER. The CDR3 here is CASSQDWGEAFF. The CDR3 coding sequence is TGCGCCAGCAGCCAAGATTGGGGGGAAGCTTTCTTT.

This clonotype appeared many times. V usage is TRBV7-9 and J usage is TRBJ2-5; 7 nucleotides line up with TRBD1. The CDR3 runs 19 residues. The germline CDR1 and CDR2 sequences are SEHNR and FQNEAQ (reference sequence). The V segment lost 1 base and the J segment 7 bases; nucleotides outside the gene matches: 21. This chain's CDR3 is CASSLGTSFGTDNLGTQYF. The CDR3 nucleotides are TGTGCCAGCAGCTTAGGAACCTCCTTCGGGACAGACAACTTGGGGACCCAGTACTTC. The whole variable domain, remainder taken from reference TRBV7-9 and TRBJ2-5, is DTGVSQNPRHKITKRGQNVTFRCDPISEHNRLYWYRQTLGQGPEFLTYFQNEAQLEKSRLLSDRFSAERPKGSFSTLEIQRTEQGDSAMYLCASSLGTSFGTDNLGTQYFGPGTRLLVL.

This chain connects TRBV7-9 to TRBJ1-1; unclear D gene. V lost 4 bases and J 3 bases, leaving 12 bases between the germline ends. Germline-derived CDR1 and CDR2 are SEHNR and FQNEAQ (reference sequence). This CDR3 has 14 amino acids. The CDR3 sequence is CASSSRGGYTEAFF. Written as DNA, the CDR3 is TGTGCCAGCAGCTCCCGGGGTGGGTACACTGAAGCTTTCTTT. Variable domain in full (rest from reference TRBV7-9 and TRBJ1-1): DTGVSQNPRHKITKRGQNVTFRCDPISEHNRLYWYRQTLGQGPEFLTYFQNEAQLEKSRLLSDRFSAERPKGSFSTLEIQRTEQGDSAMYLCASSSRGGYTEAFFGQGTRLTVV.

This clonotype was seen only a few times. J is TRBJ2-1 and V is TRBV18, with TRBD2 identical over 16 bases. Unmatched junction bases numbered 0, after V lost 3 bases and J lost 7 bases. This CDR3 region has 15 residues. Per germline, CDR1 KGHSH and CDR2 LQKENI. Here the CDR3 reads CASSPGLAGGNEQFF. The CDR3 DNA is TGTGCCAGCTCACCGGGACTAGCGGGGGGGAATGAGCAGTTCTTC.

The chain couples TRBV6-2 or TRBV6-3 to TRBJ2-3; TRBD1 or TRBD2 may be the D gene (5 bases each). The V end was cut by 4 bases, the J end by 0 bases, with 17 bases between. This CDR3 is 17 amino acids long. CDR1 MNHEY and CDR2 SVGEGT come from the germline V gene. CDR3: CASSWDRIEGSTDTQYF. CDR3 sequence (DNA): TGTGCCAGCAGTTGGGACCGGATAGAGGGTAGCACAGATACGCAGTATTTT.

The J gene is TRBJ2-6, the V gene TRBV11-2; possibly TRBD1 for D (7 bases). The ends were cut back, 4 bases at V and 1 base at J, with 17 bases in the middle. The germline CDR1 and CDR2 sequences are SGHAT and FQNNGV. The CDR3 consists of 18 residues. The DNA for the CDR3 is TGTGCCAGCAGCTCCAGAGGGCAGGGGGGATCTGGGGCCAACGTCCTGACTTTC. Protein: CASSSRGQGGSGANVLTF.

This clonotype was found a few times. The DNA of the CDR3 is TGTGCCAGCAGCTCTTGGGAATGGCAAGAGACCCAGTACTTC. Translating it yields CASSSWEWQETQYF. V gene TRBV11-2 combines with J gene TRBJ2-5, with no clear D. Germline loops: CDR1 SGHAT, CDR2 FQNNGV. The CDR3 contains 14 residues. V was trimmed by 4 bases and J by 2 bases, leaving 11 bases between them.

The chain uses TRBV12-3 or TRBV12-4 and TRBJ1-1; a weak D match, TRBD1 (5 bases). With 2 bases removed from V and 1 base from J, the gap between germline ends came to 14 bases. The CDR3 sequence is 16 residues long. The CDR3 is CASSLPRTRTNTEAFF. The CDR3 DNA is TGTGCCAGCAGTTTACCCCGGACACGAACGAACACTGAAGCTTTCTTT.

The CDR3 sequence is CASSQVRGDYNEQFF. CDR3 in DNA: TGCGCCAGCAGCCAAGTTCGGGGGGACTACAATGAGCAGTTCTTC. The rearrangement uses TRBV4-1 and TRBJ2-1; 7 positions agree with TRBD2. V trimming: 1 base; J trimming: 3 bases; junction bases outside the gene matches: 3. This CDR3 spans 15 amino acids. The germline V gene encodes CDR1 MGHRA and CDR2 YSYEKL.

Regarding this clonotype: No conserved phenylalanine or tryptophan ends this CDR3, so it is likely a read error. The chain links TRBV7-9 to TRBJ2-7; perhaps TRBD2 as D (6 bases). Trimming shortened V by 5 bases and J by 3 bases, and 17 bases separated the two germline ends. This CDR3 contains 15 residues. Germline CDR1 SEHNR, CDR2 FQNEAQ (reference sequence). Written as DNA, the CDR3 is TGTGCCAGCAGCCCGTCGGGACTCCTACACTACGAGCAGTACTTA. Translation: CASSPSGLLHYEQYL.

A few counts support this clonotype. This chain joins TRBV27 and TRBJ1-5; 9 positions agree with TRBD1. Germline V gives CDR1 MNHEY, CDR2 SMNVEV (reference sequence). The CDR3 loop spans 15 amino acids. Germline trimming cut 0 bases from V and 5 bases from J; bases unmatched to any gene: 2. The CDR3 is CASSLSRDRDQPQHF. CDR3 bases: TGTGCCAGCAGTTTATCCCGGGACAGGGATCAGCCCCAGCATTTT.

The V and J genes are TRBV28 and TRBJ2-3, with 13 nucleotides matching TRBD2. This CDR3 is 15 amino acids long. V shed 5 bases, J shed 5 bases, and the junction held 4 bases outside the gene matches. From germline, CDR1 is MDHEN and CDR2 SYDVKM. This chain's CDR3 is CASSPWTSGGDTQYF. The CDR3 coding sequence is TGTGCCAGCAGTCCATGGACTAGCGGGGGAGATACGCAGTATTTT.

This clonotype has a handful of counts. The chain links TRBV7-9 to TRBJ1-3; D possibly corresponds to TRBD1 (6 bases). The germline CDR1 and CDR2 sequences are SEHNR and FQNEAQ (reference sequence). Deletions cut 0 bases from V and 2 bases from J, with 20 bases between. The CDR3 sequence is 19 residues long. CDR3 nucleotides: TGTGCCAGCAGCTTAGCGCGGGGTGCTGGGGGCTTTCCTGGAAACACCATATATTTT. Protein: CASSLARGAGGFPGNTIYF.

This clonotype appeared a few times. This chain links TRBV6-6 with TRBJ2-1; TRBD1 matches 7 bases. The CDR3 is 15 residues long. With 4 bases clipped from V and 8 bases from J, the junction kept 11 bases outside the gene matches. Germline V CDR1 and CDR2: MNHNY, SVGAGI (reference sequence). CDR3 sequence: CASSSSPGQYDEQFF. Here the CDR3 DNA reads TGTGCCAGCAGTTCCTCCCCGGGACAGTACGATGAGCAGTTCTTC.

In DNA form, the CDR3 reads TGTGCCAGCAGCTCCCAGGGTTCCTCAAACGAGCAGTACTTC. This encodes CASSSQGSSNEQYF. The gene calls are TRBV9 and TRBJ2-7, with D possibly matching TRBD1 (5 bases). The germline gives CDR1 SGDLS, CDR2 YYNGEE. The CDR3 contains 14 residues. Deletions cut 4 bases from V and 5 bases from J, with 16 bases between.

This clonotype was observed a handful of times. Here the CDR3 reads CASTTSTGTEAFF. In nucleotides, the CDR3 is TGTGCCAGCACCACCTCGACAGGGACTGAAGCTTTCTTT. The chain combines TRBV6-1 with TRBJ1-1, with TRBD1 identical over 7 bases. The germline V gene encodes CDR1 MNHNS and CDR2 SASEGT. J lost 5 bases, V lost 7 bases, and 7 bases had no gene match. The CDR3 covers 13 residues.

In its sample, this clonotype was seen a few times. The chain couples TRBV6-8 to TRBJ2-7; D call uncertain. Germline values: CDR1 MNHGY, CDR2 SAAAGT. Deletions cut 0 bases from V and 7 bases from J, with 4 bases between. This CDR3 spans 11 amino acids. This CDR3 is CASSYSREQYF. For the CDR3, the DNA is TGTGCCAGCAGTTACTCGAGGGAGCAGTACTTC.

V gene TRBV25-1 combines with J gene TRBJ2-5; 8 positions agree with TRBD1. The CDR3 is 15 residues long. From germline, CDR1 is MGHDK and CDR2 SYGVNS. The V segment lost 3 bases and the J segment 5 bases; nucleotides outside the gene matches: 8. The CDR3 DNA sequence: TGTGCCAGCAGTGAGAGACAGGGGAGGATGGAGACCCAGTACTTC. Protein product: CASSERQGRMETQYF.

A few counts support this clonotype. V and J are TRBV10-3 and TRBJ2-2, with D hard to call. V was clipped by 0 bases and J by 7 bases, with 6 bases between them. The length of the CDR3 is 13 residues. Germline loops: CDR1 ENHRY, CDR2 SYGVKD. The DNA for the CDR3 is TGTGCCATCAGTGAGTCCTCTAGCGGGGAGCTGTTTTTT. It encodes CAISESSSGELFF.

There are many counts of this clonotype. This chain connects TRBV4-2 to TRBJ2-2, with D maybe TRBD2 (6 bases). The germline CDR1 and CDR2 sequences are LGHNA and YNFKEQ. Trimming stripped 3 bases from V and 2 bases from J, with 10 bases between. CDR3 length: 15 residues. CDR3 region: CASSHSGGNTGELFF. The CDR3, as DNA: TGTGCCAGCAGCCATTCCGGGGGAAACACCGGGGAGCTGTTTTTT.

The chain couples TRBV7-9 to TRBJ1-4; 7 positions match TRBD1. CDR1 SEHNR and CDR2 FQNEAQ come from the germline V gene (reference sequence). The CDR3 runs 17 residues. V shed 4 bases and J 3 bases; nucleotides not matched to a gene: 11. As DNA, the CDR3 is TGTGCCAGCAGCTACGAGGGGGCAATGGCGGCTAATGAAAAACTGTTTTTT. The encoded protein is CASSYEGAMAANEKLFF.

This clonotype showed up many times. V gene TRBV28 combines with J gene TRBJ1-5, with a weak D call TRBD1 (5 bases). Germline V gene lookup returns CDR1 MDHEN and CDR2 SYDVKM. Trimming pared 6 bases from V and 6 bases from J, leaving 18 bases between. The CDR3 is 15 residues long. The CDR3 DNA reads TGTGCCAGCAGGGGGCTTAAGGGCCCGGGTCAGCCCCAGCATTTT. It translates to CASRGLKGPGQPQHF.

This rearrangement joins TRBV7-2 to TRBJ2-7; TRBD1 or TRBD2 may be the D gene (5 bases each). V was pared by 4 bases and J by 3 bases, with 10 bases between. The CDR3 is made up of 13 amino acids. Germline CDR1 is SGHTA and CDR2 is FQGNSA. CDR3 nucleotide sequence: TGTGCCAGCAGCTGGGACGGCGACTACGAGCAGTACTTC. Translation gives CASSWDGDYEQYF.